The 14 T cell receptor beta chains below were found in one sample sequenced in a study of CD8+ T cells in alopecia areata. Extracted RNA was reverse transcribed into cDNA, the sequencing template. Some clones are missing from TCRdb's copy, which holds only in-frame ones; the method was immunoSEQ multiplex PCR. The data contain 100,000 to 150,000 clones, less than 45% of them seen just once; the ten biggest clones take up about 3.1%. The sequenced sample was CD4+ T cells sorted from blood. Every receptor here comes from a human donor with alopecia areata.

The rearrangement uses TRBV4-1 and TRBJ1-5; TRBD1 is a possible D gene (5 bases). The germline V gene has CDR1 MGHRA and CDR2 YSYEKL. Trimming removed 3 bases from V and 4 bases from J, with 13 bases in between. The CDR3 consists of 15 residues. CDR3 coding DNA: TGCGCCAGCAGCCAGGAACGGGGGGGGAATCAGCCCCAGCATTTT. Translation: CASSQERGGNQPQHF.

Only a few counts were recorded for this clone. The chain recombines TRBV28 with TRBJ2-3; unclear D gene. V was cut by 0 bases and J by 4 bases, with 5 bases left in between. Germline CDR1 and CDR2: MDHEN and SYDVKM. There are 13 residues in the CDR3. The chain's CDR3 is CASSLWGPDTQYF. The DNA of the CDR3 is TGTGCCAGCAGTTTATGGGGTCCAGATACGCAGTATTTT.

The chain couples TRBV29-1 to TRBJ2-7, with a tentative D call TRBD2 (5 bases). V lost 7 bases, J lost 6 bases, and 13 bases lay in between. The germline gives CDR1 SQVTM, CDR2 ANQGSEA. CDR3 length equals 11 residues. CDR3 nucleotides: TGCAGCGGAGGGAGTGGCGGCGAGCAGTACTTC. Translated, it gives CSGGSGGEQYF.

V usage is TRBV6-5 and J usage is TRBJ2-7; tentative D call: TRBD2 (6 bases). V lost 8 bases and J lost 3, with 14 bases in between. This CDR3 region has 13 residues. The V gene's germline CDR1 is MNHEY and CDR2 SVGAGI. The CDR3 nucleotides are TGTGCCAGCCGGCGGGGCAGGGACTACGAGCAGTACTTC. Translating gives CASRRGRDYEQYF.

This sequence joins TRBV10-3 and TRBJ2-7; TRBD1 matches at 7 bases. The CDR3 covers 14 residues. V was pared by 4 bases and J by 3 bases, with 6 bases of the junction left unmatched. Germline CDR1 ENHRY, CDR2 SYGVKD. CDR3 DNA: TGTGCCATCAGTGCCCGGGGACAGATCTACGAGCAGTACTTC. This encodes CAISARGQIYEQYF.

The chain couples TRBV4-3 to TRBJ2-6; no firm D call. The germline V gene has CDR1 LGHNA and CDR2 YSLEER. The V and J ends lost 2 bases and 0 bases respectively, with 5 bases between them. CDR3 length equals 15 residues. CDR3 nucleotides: TGCGCCAGCAGCCAATTCAGCTCTGGGGCCAACGTCCTGACTTTC. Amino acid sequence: CASSQFSSGANVLTF.

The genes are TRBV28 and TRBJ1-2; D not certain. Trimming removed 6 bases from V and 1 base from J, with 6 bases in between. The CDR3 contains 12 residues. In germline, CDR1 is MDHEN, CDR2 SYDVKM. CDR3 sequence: CASSYRNYGYTF. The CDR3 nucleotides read TGTGCCAGCAGCTACCGTAACTATGGCTACACCTTC.

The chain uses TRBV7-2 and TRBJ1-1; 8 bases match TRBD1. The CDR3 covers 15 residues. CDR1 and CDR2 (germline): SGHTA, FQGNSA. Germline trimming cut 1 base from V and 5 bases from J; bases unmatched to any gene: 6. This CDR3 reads CASSLGGRGQTEAFF. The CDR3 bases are TGTGCCAGCAGCTTAGGTGGCAGGGGGCAAACTGAAGCTTTCTTT.

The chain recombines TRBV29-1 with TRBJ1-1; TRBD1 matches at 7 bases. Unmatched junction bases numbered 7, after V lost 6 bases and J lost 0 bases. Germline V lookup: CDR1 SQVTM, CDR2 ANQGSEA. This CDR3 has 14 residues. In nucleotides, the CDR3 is TGCAGCGTGGCAACCGGGACAGTGAACACTGAAGCTTTCTTT. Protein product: CSVATGTVNTEAFF.

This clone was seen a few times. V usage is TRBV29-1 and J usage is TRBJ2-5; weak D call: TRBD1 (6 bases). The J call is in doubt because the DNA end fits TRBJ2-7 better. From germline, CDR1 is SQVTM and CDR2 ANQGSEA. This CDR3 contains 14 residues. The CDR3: CSVGRRQAGYEQYF. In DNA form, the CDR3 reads TGCAGCGTTGGGAGACGACAGGCCGGCTACGAGCAGTACTTC.

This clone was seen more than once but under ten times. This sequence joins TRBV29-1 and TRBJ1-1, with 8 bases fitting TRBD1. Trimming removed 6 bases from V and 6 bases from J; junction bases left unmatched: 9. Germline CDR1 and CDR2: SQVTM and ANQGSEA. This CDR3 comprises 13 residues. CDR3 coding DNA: TGCAGCGTGGCCACCGGGACAGGTTCTGAAGCTTTCTTT. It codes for CSVATGTGSEAFF.

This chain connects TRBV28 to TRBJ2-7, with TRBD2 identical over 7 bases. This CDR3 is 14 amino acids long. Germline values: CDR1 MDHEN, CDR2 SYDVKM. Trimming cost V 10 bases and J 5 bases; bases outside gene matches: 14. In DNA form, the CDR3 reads TGTGCCACCTCCTTCTCCGGGGAGGGCAACGAGCAGTACTTC. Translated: CATSFSGEGNEQYF.

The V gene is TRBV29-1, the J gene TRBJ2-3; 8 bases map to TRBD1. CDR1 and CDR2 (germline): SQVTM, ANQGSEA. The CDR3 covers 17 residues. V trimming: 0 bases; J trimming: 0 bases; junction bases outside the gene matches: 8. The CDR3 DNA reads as TGCAGCGTTGAAGATCCCTGGACAGGGTCAAGCACAGATACGCAGTATTTT. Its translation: CSVEDPWTGSSTDTQYF.

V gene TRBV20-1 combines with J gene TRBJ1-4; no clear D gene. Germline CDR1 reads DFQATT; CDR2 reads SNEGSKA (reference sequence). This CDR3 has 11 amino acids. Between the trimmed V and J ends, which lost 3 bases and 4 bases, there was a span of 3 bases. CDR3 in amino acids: CSARFNEKLFF. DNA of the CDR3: TGCAGTGCTAGGTTTAATGAAAAACTGTTTTTT.